This TCR beta chain was sequenced during a study of vaccination and CD4 T cells after COVID-19. Whole-study context: Six males and four females, two of them Hispanic, were enrolled as convalescents.

Cultured CD4+ T-cell DNA underwent Oncomine TCR Beta short-read sequencing. TCRdb called the PCR reads again in MiXCR, with one record for every CDR3 protein. The sample lists 9,000 to 15,000 distinct CDR3 sequences, around 60% occurring once. With respect to this clonotype: What it binds is unknown.

The V end lost 0 bases, the J end lost 0 bases, and 9 bases lay between the germline ends. Germline values: CDR1 MNHEY, CDR2 SVGAGI. This CDR3 is 15 amino acids long. Treatment described: roughly 11-day PBMC culture with coronavirus spike peptide pools or control peptides (ViraFEST assay). V and J are TRBV6-5 and TRBJ2-7; perhaps D is TRBD1 or TRBD2 (5 bases each). The source of this sequence is a human donor who had recovered from COVID-19. Material for sequencing was CD4+ T cells from blood, cultured in vitro. The CDR3 DNA reads as TGTGCCAGCAGTTACTCGGGGGTGAGCTCCTACGAGCAGTACTTC. It yields the protein CASSYSGVSSYEQYF.